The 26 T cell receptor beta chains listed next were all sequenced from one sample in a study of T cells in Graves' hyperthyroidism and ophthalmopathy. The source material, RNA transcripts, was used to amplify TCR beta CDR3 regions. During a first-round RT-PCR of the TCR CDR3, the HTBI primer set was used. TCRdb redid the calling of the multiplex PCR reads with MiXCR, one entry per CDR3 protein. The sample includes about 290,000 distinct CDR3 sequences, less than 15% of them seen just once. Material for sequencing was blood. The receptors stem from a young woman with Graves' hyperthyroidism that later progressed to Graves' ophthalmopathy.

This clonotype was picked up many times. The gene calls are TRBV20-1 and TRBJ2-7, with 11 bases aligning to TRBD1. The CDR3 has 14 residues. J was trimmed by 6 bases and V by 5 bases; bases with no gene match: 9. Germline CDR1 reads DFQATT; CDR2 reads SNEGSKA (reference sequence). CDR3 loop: CSADGQGAWGEQYF. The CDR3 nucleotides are TGCAGTGCTGACGGACAGGGGGCATGGGGCGAGCAGTACTTC.

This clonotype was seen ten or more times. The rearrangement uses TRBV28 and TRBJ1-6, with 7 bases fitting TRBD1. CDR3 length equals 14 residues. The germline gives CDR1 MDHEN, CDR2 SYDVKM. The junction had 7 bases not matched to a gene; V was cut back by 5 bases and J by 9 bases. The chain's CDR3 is CASSPDRAGSPLHF. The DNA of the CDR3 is TGTGCCAGCAGTCCAGACAGGGCAGGTTCACCCCTCCACTTT.

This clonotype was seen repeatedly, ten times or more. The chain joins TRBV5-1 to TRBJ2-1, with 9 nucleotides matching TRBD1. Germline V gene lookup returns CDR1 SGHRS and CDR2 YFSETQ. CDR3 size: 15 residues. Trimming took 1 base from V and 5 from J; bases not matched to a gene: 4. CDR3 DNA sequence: TGCGCCAGCAGCTTGCCACAGGGGGCGAACAATGAGCAGTTCTTC. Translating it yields CASSLPQGANNEQFF. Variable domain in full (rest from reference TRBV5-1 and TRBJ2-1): KAGVTQTPRYLIKTRGQQVTLSCSPISGHRSVSWYQQTPGQGLQFLFEYFSETQRNKGNFPGRFSGRQFSNSRSEMNVSTLELGDSALYLCASSLPQGANNEQFFGPGTRLTVL.

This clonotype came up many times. The CDR3, as DNA: TGTGCCAGCAGTTTAAGGGTCAGGGCGACCGGGGAGCTGTTTTTT. It is translated as CASSLRVRATGELFF. The chain recombines TRBV12-3 or TRBV12-4 with TRBJ2-2; a possible D gene is TRBD1 (5 bases). The CDR3 length is 15 residues. V gave up 2 bases and J gave up 5 bases, with 12 bases separating them.

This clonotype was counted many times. The CDR3 sequence: CASRSSKTQYF. CDR3 nucleotides: TGTGCCAGCCGCTCTTCGAAGACCCAGTACTTC. This chain connects TRBV12-3 or TRBV12-4 to TRBJ2-5; D is unresolved. The CDR3 contains 11 residues. V was cut by 8 bases and J by 6 bases, with 10 bases left in between.

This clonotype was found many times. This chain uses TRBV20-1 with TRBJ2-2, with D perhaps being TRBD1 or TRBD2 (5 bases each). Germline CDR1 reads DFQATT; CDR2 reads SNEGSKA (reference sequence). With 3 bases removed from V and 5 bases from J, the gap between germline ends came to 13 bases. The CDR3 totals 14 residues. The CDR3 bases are TGCAGTGCTAGCCCTACAGGAGGAACCGGGGAGCTGTTTTTT. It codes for CSASPTGGTGELFF.

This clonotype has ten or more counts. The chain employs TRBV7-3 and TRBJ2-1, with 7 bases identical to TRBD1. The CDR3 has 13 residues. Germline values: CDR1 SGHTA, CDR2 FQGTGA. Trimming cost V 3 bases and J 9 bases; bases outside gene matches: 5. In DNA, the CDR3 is TGTGCCAGCAGCTTGACAGGGAATAGTGAGCAGTTCTTC. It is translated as CASSLTGNSEQFF.

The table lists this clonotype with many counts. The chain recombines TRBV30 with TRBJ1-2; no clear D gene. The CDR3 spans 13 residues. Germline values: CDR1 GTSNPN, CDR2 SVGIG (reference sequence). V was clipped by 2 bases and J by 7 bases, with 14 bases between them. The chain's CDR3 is CAWSNSLWAGYTF. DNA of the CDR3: TGTGCCTGGAGTAATTCCCTTTGGGCTGGCTACACCTTC. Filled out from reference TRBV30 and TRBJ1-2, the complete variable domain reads SQTIHQWPATLVQPVGSPLSLECTVEGTSNPNLYWYRQAAGRGLQLLFYSVGIGQISSEVPQNLSASRPQDRQFILSSKKLLLSDSGFYLCAWSNSLWAGYTFGSGTRLTVV.

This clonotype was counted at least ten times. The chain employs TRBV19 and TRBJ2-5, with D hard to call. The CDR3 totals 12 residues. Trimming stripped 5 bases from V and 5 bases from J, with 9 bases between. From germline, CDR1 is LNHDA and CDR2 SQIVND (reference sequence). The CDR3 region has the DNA TGTGCCAGTAGTGCCGACCGGGAGACCCAGTACTTC. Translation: CASSADRETQYF.

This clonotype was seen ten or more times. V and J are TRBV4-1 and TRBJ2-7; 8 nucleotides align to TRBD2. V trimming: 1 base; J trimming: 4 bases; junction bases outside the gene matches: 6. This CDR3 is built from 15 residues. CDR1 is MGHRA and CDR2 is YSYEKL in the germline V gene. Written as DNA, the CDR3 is TGCGCCAGCAGCCAAGCCGATAGCGGGGCTTACGAGCAGTACTTC. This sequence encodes CASSQADSGAYEQYF.

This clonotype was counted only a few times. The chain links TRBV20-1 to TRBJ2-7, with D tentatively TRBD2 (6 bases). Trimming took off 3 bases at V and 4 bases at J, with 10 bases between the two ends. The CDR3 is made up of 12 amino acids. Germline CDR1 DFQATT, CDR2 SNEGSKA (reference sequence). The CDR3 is CSARRLGYEQYF. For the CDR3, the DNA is TGCAGTGCTAGGCGACTAGGGTACGAGCAGTACTTC.

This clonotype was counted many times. The CDR3 DNA follows: TGCGCCAGCAACTTAATACAGGGAAGCACCGGGGAGCTGTTTTTT. As protein: CASNLIQGSTGELFF. The rearrangement joins TRBV5-1 to TRBJ2-2, with TRBD1 as a possible D gene (6 bases). The germline CDR1 and CDR2 sequences are SGHRS and YFSETQ. This CDR3 has 15 residues. The V gene lost 6 bases and the J gene lost 4 bases, with 16 bases spanning the gap.

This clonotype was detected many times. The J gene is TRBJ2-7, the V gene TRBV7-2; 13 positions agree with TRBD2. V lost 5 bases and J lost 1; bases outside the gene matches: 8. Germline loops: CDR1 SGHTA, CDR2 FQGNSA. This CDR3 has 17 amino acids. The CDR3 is CASSTGLAGFLSYEQYF. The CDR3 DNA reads TGTGCCAGCAGCACGGGACTAGCGGGGTTCTTATCCTACGAGCAGTACTTC.

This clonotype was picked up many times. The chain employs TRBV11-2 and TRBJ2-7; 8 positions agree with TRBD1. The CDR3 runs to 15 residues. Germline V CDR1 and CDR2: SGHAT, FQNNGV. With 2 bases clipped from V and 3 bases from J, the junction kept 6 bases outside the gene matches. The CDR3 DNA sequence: TGTGCCAGCAGCTTATCTTCCGACAGGGGCTACGAGCAGTACTTC. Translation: CASSLSSDRGYEQYF.

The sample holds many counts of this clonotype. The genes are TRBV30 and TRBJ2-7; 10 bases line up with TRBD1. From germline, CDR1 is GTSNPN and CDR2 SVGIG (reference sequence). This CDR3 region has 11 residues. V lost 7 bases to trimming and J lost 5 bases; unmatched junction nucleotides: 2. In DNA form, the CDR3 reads TGTGCCTTGACAGGGGGCCACGAGCAGTACTTC. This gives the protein CALTGGHEQYF. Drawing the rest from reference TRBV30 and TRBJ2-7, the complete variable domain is SQTIHQWPATLVQPVGSPLSLECTVEGTSNPNLYWYRQAAGRGLQLLFYSVGIGQISSEVPQNLSASRPQDRQFILSSKKLLLSDSGFYLCALTGGHEQYFGPGTRLTVT.

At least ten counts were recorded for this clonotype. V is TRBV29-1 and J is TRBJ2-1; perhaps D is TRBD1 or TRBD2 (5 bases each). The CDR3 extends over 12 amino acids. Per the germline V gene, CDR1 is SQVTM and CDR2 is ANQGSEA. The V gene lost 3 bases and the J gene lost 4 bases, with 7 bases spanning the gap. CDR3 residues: CSVERGYNEQFF. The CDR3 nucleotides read TGCAGCGTTGAGAGGGGATACAATGAGCAGTTCTTC.

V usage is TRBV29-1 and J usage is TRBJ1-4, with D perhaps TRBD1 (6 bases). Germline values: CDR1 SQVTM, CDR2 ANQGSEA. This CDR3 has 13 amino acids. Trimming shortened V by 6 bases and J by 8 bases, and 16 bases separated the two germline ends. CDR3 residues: CSVGGGAQEKLFF. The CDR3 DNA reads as TGCAGCGTCGGCGGGGGGGCACAGGAAAAACTGTTTTTT. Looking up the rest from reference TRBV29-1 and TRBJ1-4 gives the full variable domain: SAVISQKPSRDICQRGTSLTIQCQVDSQVTMMFWYRQQPGQSLTLIATANQGSEATYESGFVIDKFPISRPNLTFSTLTVSNMSPEDSSIYLCSVGGGAQEKLFFGSGTQLSVL.

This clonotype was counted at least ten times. The CDR3 region is CASSLGTPGYTF. The CDR3 DNA sequence: TGTGCCAGCAGTTTAGGGACCCCTGGCTACACCTTC. The gene calls are TRBV28 and TRBJ1-2; the D gene is possibly TRBD1 (5 bases). The CDR3 consists of 12 residues. Deletions cut 2 bases from V and 7 bases from J, with 8 bases between. From germline, CDR1 is MDHEN and CDR2 SYDVKM.

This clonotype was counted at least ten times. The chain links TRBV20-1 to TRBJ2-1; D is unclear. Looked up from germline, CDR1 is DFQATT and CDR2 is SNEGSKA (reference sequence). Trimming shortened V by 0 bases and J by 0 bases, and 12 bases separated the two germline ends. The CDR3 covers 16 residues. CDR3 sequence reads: CSARDPGRSSYNEQFF. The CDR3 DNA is TGCAGTGCTAGAGATCCCGGCAGGAGCTCCTACAATGAGCAGTTCTTC.

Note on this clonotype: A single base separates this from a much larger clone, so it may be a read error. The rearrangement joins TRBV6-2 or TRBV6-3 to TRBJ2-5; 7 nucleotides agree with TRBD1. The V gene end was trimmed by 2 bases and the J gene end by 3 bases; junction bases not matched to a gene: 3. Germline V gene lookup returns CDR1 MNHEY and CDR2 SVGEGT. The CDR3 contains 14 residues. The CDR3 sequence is CASSYGQEKETQYF. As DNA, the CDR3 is TGTGCCAGCAGTTACGGACAGGAGAAAGAGACCCAGTACTTC.

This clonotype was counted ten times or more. The CDR3 region is CAIRNGTGKSPLHF. CDR3 in DNA: TGTGCCATCAGGAACGGGACAGGGAAATCACCCCTCCACTTT. The gene calls are TRBV10-3 and TRBJ1-6; 9 bases align to TRBD1. V shed 6 bases and J 10 bases; nucleotides not matched to a gene: 7. The CDR3 runs to 14 residues. Germline-derived CDR1 and CDR2 are ENHRY and SYGVKD.

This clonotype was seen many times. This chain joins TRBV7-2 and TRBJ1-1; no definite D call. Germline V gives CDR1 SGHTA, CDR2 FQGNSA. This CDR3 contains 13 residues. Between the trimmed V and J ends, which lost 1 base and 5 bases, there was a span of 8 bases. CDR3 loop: CASSLEVGTEAFF. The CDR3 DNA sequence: TGTGCCAGCAGCTTAGAGGTGGGGACTGAAGCTTTCTTT.

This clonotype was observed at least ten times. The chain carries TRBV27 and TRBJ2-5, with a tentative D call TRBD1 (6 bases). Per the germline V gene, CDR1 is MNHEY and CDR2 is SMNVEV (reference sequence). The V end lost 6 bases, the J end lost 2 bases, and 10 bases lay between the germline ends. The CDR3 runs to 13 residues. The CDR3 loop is CASRVTGQETQYF. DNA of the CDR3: TGTGCCAGCAGGGTCACAGGGCAAGAGACCCAGTACTTC.

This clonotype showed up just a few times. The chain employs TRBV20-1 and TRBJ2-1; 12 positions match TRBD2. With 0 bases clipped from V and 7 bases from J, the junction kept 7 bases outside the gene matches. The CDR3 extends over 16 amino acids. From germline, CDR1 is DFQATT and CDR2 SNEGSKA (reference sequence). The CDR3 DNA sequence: TGCAGTGCTAGAGATACCCTAGCGGGAGGGCAGAATGAGCAGTTCTTC. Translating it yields CSARDTLAGGQNEQFF.

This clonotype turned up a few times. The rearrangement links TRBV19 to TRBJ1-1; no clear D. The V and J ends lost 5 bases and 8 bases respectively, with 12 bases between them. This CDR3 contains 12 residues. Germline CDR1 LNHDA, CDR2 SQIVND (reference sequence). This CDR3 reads CASSSSWVEAFF. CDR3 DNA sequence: TGTGCCAGTAGTTCGTCGTGGGTAGAAGCTTTCTTT.

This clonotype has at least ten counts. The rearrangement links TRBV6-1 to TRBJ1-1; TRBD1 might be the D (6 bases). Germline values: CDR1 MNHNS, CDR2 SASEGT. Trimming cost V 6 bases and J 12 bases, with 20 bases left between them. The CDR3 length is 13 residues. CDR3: CASSLRTGQPSFF. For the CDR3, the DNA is TGTGCCAGCAGCTTACGTACGGGACAACCCTCTTTCTTT.